The next 6 T cell receptor beta chains were all read from a single sample in a study of T cells in Graves' hyperthyroidism and ophthalmopathy (dated by TCRdb to about 2019). Library preparation used multiplex PCR. The run used an Illumina HiSeq 2000. Amplification of TCR beta CDR3 regions was carried out from RNA transcripts. The first round of RT-PCR for the TCR CDR3 was performed with the HTBI primer set and the Qiagen OneStep RT-PCR kit. In-frame beta chains were kept once TCRdb had trimmed the public reads at Q25 with fastp and called clones with MiXCR. For every CDR3 protein sequence, its rows merge into one entry that carries the most common genes and DNA. The table for this sample lists approximately 560,000 distinct CDR3 sequences; roughly 14% of them were counted only once. The ten largest make up under 7.5% of the sample. Sequenced material: blood. The receptors were sampled from a woman aged 25 to 39 with Graves' hyperthyroidism.

The chain recombines TRBV6-2 or TRBV6-3 with TRBJ2-3; 12 bases agree with TRBD2. This CDR3 has 16 amino acids. Germline V gives CDR1 MNHEY, CDR2 SVGEGT. V lost 4 bases, J lost 4 bases, and 6 bases stayed unmatched. CDR3 sequence (DNA): TGTGCCAGCAGTTTGTGGCTAGCGGGAGGGCCAGATACGCAGTATTTT. Translated, it gives CASSLWLAGGPDTQYF.

This clonotype showed up just a few times. The CDR3 bases are TGTGCCAGCAGTGAAACTCCCGAATTGGAAAAACTGTTTTTT. This translates into CASSETPELEKLFF. The chain uses TRBV6-1 and TRBJ1-4; D unresolved. The CDR3 runs to 14 residues. Trimming took off 2 bases at V and 8 bases at J, with 12 bases between the two ends. Germline CDR1 MNHNS, CDR2 SASEGT.

This chain links TRBV4-2 with TRBJ2-7; D is perhaps TRBD1 or TRBD2 (5 bases each). The CDR3 totals 15 residues. The germline V and J ends were trimmed by 2 bases and 3 bases, with 14 bases remaining between them. Looked up from germline, CDR1 is LGHNA and CDR2 is YNFKEQ. The CDR3 region is CASSQNAGTNYEQYF. As DNA, the CDR3 is TGTGCCAGCAGCCAAAACGCCGGGACCAACTACGAGCAGTACTTC.

This clonotype occurred a few times. Since a much larger clone is just one base distant, this may be a read error. The V and J genes are TRBV2 and TRBJ2-1, with 7 bases identical to TRBD2. The CDR3 is 14 amino acids. Germline V lookup: CDR1 SNHLY, CDR2 FYNNEI. J gave up 9 bases and V 5 bases, and 10 bases lay outside the gene matches. The CDR3 loop reads CASSFGLEAVEQFF. Here the CDR3 DNA reads TGTGCCAGCAGTTTCGGACTAGAGGCTGTTGAGCAGTTCTTC.

This clonotype has ten or more counts. The rearrangement joins TRBV20-1 to TRBJ2-7, with D possibly TRBD1 on 6 matching bases. CDR3 length equals 12 residues. Germline V gene sequence: CDR1 DFQATT, CDR2 SNEGSKA (reference sequence). Trimming took off 4 bases at V and 1 base at J, with 8 bases between the two ends. This CDR3 reads CSATDRSYEQYF. The CDR3 nucleotides read TGCAGTGCTACGGACAGATCCTACGAGCAGTACTTC.

The table lists this clonotype with many counts. The chain has TRBV20-1 and TRBJ1-5; the D is unclear. The CDR3 has 13 residues. Trimming pared 2 bases from V and 4 bases from J, leaving 9 bases between. The germline CDR1 and CDR2 sequences are DFQATT and SNEGSKA (reference sequence). In nucleotides, the CDR3 is TGCAGTGCTAGACCCGAACTAAATCAGCCCCAGCATTTT. This gives the protein CSARPELNQPQHF.